The clone carrying this TCR beta chain is a singleton in its sample. The data belong to a study of blood T cell repertoires in COVID-19. The wider study: T cells, B-cell-depleted T cells, or PBMCs provided the cDNA or gDNA that served as material.

This CDR3 spans 15 amino acids. Trimming took 3 bases from V and 4 from J; bases not matched to a gene: 3. Germline V lookup: CDR1 KGHSH, CDR2 LQKENI. Original handling: By means of reference gene primer amplification, nucleated cell counts were estimated. This table comes from immunoSEQ multiplex PCR, and its TCRdb copy is limited to in-frame clones, with some not included. V and J calls plus clone size are reproduced from that table; the DNA served to infer D and trimming. The repertoire holds hundreds of thousands of clones, under 90% seen once, with more than 9.5% in the top ten. The genes are TRBV18 and TRBJ2-2; 9 bases are a match to TRBD1. The sequence was collected from a woman in her thirties with COVID-19, enrolled during active disease. Input material: peripheral blood. The CDR3 sequence is CASSPGTGSTGELFF. Written as DNA, the CDR3 is TGTGCCAGCTCACCCGGGACAGGGAGCACCGGGGAGCTGTTTTTT.